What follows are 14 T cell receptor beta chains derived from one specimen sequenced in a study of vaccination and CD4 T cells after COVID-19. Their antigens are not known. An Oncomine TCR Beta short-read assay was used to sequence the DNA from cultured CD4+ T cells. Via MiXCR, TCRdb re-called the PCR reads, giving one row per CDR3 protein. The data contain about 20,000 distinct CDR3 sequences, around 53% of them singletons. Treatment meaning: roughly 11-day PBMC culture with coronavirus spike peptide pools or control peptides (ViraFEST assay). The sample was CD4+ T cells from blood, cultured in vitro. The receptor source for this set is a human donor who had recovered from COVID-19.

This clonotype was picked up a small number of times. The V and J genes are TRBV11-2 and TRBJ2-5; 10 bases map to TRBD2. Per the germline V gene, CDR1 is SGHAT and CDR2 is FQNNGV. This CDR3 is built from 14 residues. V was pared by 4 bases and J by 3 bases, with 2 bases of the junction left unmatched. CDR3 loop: CASSSGLAEETQYF. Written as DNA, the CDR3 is TGTGCCAGCAGCTCCGGACTAGCGGAAGAGACCCAGTACTTC.

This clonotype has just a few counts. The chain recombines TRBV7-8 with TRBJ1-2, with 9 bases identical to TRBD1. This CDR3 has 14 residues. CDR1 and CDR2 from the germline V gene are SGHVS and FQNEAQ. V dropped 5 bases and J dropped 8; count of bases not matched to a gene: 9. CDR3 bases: TGTGCCAGCAGCCTAAGACAGGGGGATGAAGGCTACACCTTC. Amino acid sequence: CASSLRQGDEGYTF.

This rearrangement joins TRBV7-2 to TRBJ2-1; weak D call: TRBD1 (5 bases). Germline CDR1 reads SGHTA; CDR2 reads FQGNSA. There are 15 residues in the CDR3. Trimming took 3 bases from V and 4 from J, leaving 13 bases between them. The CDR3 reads CASSFFQTAYNEQFF. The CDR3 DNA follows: TGTGCCAGCAGCTTCTTCCAGACAGCGTACAATGAGCAGTTCTTC.

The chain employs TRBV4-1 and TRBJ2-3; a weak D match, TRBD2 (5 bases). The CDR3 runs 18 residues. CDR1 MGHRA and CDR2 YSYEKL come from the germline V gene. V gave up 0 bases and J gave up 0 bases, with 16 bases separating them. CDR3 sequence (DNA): TGCGCCAGCAGCCAAGAGGCCCCCCTAGCCACGAGCACAGATACGCAGTATTTT. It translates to CASSQEAPLATSTDTQYF.

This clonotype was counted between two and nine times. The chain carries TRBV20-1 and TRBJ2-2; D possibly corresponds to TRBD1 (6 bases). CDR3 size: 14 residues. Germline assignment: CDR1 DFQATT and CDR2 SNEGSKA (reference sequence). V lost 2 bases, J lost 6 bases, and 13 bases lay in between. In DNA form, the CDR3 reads TGCAGTGCTAGATCAGGGAAGGGGGCCGGGGAGCTGTTTTTT. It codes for CSARSGKGAGELFF.

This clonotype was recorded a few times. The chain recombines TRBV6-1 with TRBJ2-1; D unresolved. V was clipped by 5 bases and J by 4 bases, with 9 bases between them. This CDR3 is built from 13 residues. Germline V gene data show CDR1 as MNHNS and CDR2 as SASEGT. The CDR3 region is CASSPGPYNEQFF. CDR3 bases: TGTGCCAGCAGTCCTGGCCCGTACAATGAGCAGTTCTTC.

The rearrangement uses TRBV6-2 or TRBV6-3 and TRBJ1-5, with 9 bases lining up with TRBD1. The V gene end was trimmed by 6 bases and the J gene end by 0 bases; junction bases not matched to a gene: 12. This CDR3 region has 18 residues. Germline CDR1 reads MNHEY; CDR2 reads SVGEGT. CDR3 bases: TGTGCCAGCAGCCCAACAGGGGGCGCGGGGTATAGCAATCAGCCCCAGCATTTT. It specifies CASSPTGGAGYSNQPQHF.

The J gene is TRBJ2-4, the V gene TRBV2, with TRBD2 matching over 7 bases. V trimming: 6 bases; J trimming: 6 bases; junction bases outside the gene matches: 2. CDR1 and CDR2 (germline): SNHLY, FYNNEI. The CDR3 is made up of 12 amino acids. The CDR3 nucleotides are TGTGCCAGCAGAGGCGGGGGAAACATTCAGTACTTC. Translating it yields CASRGGGNIQYF.

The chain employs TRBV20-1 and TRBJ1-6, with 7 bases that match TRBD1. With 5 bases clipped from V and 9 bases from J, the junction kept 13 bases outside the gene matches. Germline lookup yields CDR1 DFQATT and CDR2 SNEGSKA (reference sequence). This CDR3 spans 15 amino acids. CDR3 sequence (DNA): TGCAGTGCTCATTCAACTGTGGCAGGGGGTTCACCCCTCCACTTT. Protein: CSAHSTVAGGSPLHF.

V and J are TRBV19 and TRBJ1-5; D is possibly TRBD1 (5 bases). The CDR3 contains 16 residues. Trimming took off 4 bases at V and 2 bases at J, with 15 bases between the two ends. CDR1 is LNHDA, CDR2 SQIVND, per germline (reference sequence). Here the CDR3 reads CASSTRQRSGNQPQHF. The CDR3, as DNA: TGTGCCAGTAGTACCAGACAGAGAAGCGGCAATCAGCCCCAGCATTTT. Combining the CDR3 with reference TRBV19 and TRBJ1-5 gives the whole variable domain DGGITQSPKYLFRKEGQNVTLSCEQNLNHDAMYWYRQDPGQGLRLIYYSQIVNDFQKGDIAEGYSVSREKKESFPLTVTSAQKNPTAFYLCASSTRQRSGNQPQHFGDGTRLSIL.

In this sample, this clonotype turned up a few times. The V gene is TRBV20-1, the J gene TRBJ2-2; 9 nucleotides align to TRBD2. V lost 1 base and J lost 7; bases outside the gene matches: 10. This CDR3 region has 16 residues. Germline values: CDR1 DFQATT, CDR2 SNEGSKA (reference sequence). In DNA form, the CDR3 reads TGCAGTGCTAGAGGAGGGGCTAGCGGGATTATCGGGGAGCTGTTTTTT. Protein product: CSARGGASGIIGELFF.

The CDR3 protein is CASWGQGLFYGYTF. The CDR3 region has the DNA TGTGCCAGTTGGGGACAGGGGCTCTTCTATGGCTACACCTTC. The rearrangement joins TRBV19 to TRBJ1-2; 10 bases agree with TRBD1. The junction had 7 bases not matched to a gene; V was cut back by 8 bases and J by 4 bases. There are 14 residues in the CDR3. Germline CDR1 and CDR2: LNHDA and SQIVND (reference sequence).

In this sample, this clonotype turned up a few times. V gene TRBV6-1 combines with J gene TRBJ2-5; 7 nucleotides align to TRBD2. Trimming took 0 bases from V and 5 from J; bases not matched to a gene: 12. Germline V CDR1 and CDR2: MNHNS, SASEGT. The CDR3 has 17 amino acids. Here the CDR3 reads CASSEAKGVGGKETQYF. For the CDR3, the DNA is TGTGCCAGCAGTGAAGCGAAAGGTGTCGGGGGGAAGGAGACCCAGTACTTC.

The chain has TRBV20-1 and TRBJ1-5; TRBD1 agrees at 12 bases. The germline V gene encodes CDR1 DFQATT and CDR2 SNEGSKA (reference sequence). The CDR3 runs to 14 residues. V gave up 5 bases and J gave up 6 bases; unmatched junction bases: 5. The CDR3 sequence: CSAGDRGLIQPQHF. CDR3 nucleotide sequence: TGCAGTGCTGGGGACAGGGGGCTTATTCAGCCCCAGCATTTT.